This T cell receptor (beta chain) was captured in a study of tumor-infiltrating lymphocytes in primary liver carcinoma. Study background: Samples gave roughly 3.65 to 8 million productive TCRbeta reads, similar across tissue types.

The length of the CDR3 is 13 residues. CDR1 is SGHNT, CDR2 YENEEA, per germline. A word on this clonotype: One end of the junction fails to match germline, which may point to a read error.

Co-extraction of RNA and DNA was performed on roughly 20-34 mg of unsorted bulk tissue. Donors were untreated and chronically infected with HBV. Researchers took samples from five separate regions of each tumor. Over 80% of the cells in every tumor sample were viable tumor cells. A constant-region primer primed TCR beta cDNA synthesis from 450 to 550 ng of total RNA. TCR beta libraries came from three nested multiplex PCR rounds using slightly modified ARM-PCR. Two initial PCR rounds of about 11 cycles each paired TRBV1-TRBV30 forward primers with a C-beta reverse primer. TCRdb analysed the multiplex PCR reads with MiXCR anew, one entry per CDR3 protein. The table lists 90,000 to 100,000 distinct CDR3 sequences, 55% to 70% of them singletons.

Sequencing was performed on liver tumor tissue from sampling region 5. Sample subset: tumor region T5, tumor centre. The genes are TRBV11-3 and TRBJ1-1, with no clear D. The receptor was derived from an older woman with primary liver carcinoma and hepatitis B virus infection. In DNA, the CDR3 is TGTGCCAGCAGCTTAGGAGTAAACACTGAAGCTTCCTTT. This gives the protein CASSLGVNTEASF. Together with reference TRBV11-3 and TRBJ1-1, the CDR3 gives the full variable domain: EAGVVQSPRYKIIEKKQPVAFWCNPISGHNTLYWYLQNLGQGPELLIRYENEEAVDDSQLPKDRFSAERLKGVDSTLKIQPAELGDSAVYLCASSLGVNTEASFGQGTRLTVV.